The rows below give T cell receptor beta chains drawn from one sample of a study of tissue T cells after allogeneic stem cell transplantation. TCRdb's copy holds only in-frame clones and misses some; the assay was immunoSEQ multiplex PCR. The data show roughly 9,000 clones, 65% seen once. The sample here was tissue from the stomach, taken at autopsy. These receptor sequences come from a male donor at least 60 years old with lung cancer. CDR3s include the opening cysteine and the closing phenylalanine or tryptophan. The D gene is left open where the match is weak. The size field is filled for only some rows; it gives once, few, many or a size class.

v_gene,j_gene,d_gene,abundance,CDR3aa,CDR3nt
TRBV19,TRBJ1-1,NA,NA,CASTTRLRGANTEAFF,TGTGCCAGTACCACCCGCCTGAGGGGAGCAAACACTGAAGCTTTCTTT
TRBV2,TRBJ1-2,NA,NA,CASSEALRTPGGYGYTF,TGTGCCAGCAGTGAAGCGCTTCGGACACCGGGGGGCTATGGCTACACCTTC
TRBV9,TRBJ2-1,NA,NA,CASSVGDSSYNEQFF,TGTGCCAGCAGCGTAGGGGATTCGAGCTACAATGAGCAGTTCTTC
TRBV7-9,TRBJ1-3,NA,NA,CASSLRGNTIYF,TGTGCCAGCAGCCTAAGAGGAAACACCATATATTTT
TRBV6-5,TRBJ2-5,NA,NA,CASSYFAVTAETQYF,TGTGCCAGCAGTTACTTTGCAGTCACGGCGGAGACCCAGTACTTC
TRBV29-1,TRBJ1-1,NA,NA,CSVGSGLNTEAFF,TGCAGCGTTGGTTCAGGGCTGAACACTGAAGCTTTCTTT
TRBV7-8,TRBJ1-2,NA,NA,CASSSETQRTAASYGYTF,TGTGCCAGCAGCTCCGAAACCCAAAGGACGGCAGCTTCCTATGGCTACACCTTC
TRBV4-2,TRBJ1-2,NA,NA,CASSQDAATPNYGYTF,TGTGCCAGCAGCCAAGACGCGGCGACCCCTAACTATGGCTACACCTTC
TRBV6-2/TRBV6-3,TRBJ1-5,NA,few,CASSPWKHQPQHF,TGTGCCAGCAGCCCTTGGAAGCATCAGCCCCAGCATTTT
TRBV11-2,TRBJ2-3,NA,NA,CASRPTSEISTDTQYF,TGTGCCAGCAGGCCGACCTCAGAAATTAGCACAGATACGCAGTATTTT
TRBV6-5,TRBJ1-2,NA,few,CASSYFGDLTNYGYTF,TGTGCCAGCAGTTATTTTGGGGACCTAACTAACTATGGCTACACCTTC
TRBV5-1,TRBJ1-5,NA,NA,CASSLTGNNQPQHF,TGCGCCAGCAGCTTGACAGGGAACAATCAGCCCCAGCATTTT
TRBV7-2,TRBJ2-2,NA,NA,CASSLEPPPITGELFF,TGTGCCAGCAGCTTAGAACCCCCCCCTATAACCGGGGAGCTGTTTTTT
TRBV6-5,TRBJ2-7,TRBD2,NA,CASSSQGGGSMEQYF,TGTGCCAGCAGTTCCCAGGGTGGCGGGAGCATGGAGCAGTACTTC
TRBV6-5,TRBJ2-7,NA,NA,CASTPSGAYEQYF,TGTGCCAGCACCCCGTCGGGGGCCTACGAGCAGTACTTC
TRBV2,TRBJ1-6,NA,NA,CASMGTQPLHF,TGTGCCAGCATGGGGACACAACCCCTCCACTTT
TRBV7-6,TRBJ1-4,TRBD1,NA,CASSPTGATNEKLFF,TGTGCCAGCAGCCCTACAGGGGCAACTAATGAAAAACTGTTTTTT
TRBV28,TRBJ1-6,NA,NA,CASQIVRDRYSPLHF,TGTGCCAGCCAAATAGTACGCGACAGATATTCACCCCTCCACTTT
TRBV6-2/TRBV6-3,TRBJ1-2,TRBD1,medium-sized,CASSPTGVDGYTF,TGTGCCAGCAGTCCGACAGGGGTAGATGGCTACACCTTC
TRBV7-9,TRBJ2-5,NA,NA,CASSLTRTLQETQYF,TGTGCCAGCAGCTTAACCCGGACATTGCAAGAGACCCAGTACTTC
TRBV3-1/TRBV3-2,TRBJ1-6,NA,NA,CASSQDRAQLNSPLHF,TGTGCCAGCAGCCAAGATAGGGCGCAGCTAAATTCACCCCTCCACTTT
TRBV28,TRBJ2-7,NA,few,CASSTFISYEQYF,TGTGCCAGCAGTACCTTCATTTCCTACGAGCAGTACTTC
TRBV7-9,TRBJ1-1,TRBD1,few,CASTPPGQVNTEAFF,TGTGCCAGCACCCCTCCGGGACAGGTGAACACTGAAGCTTTCTTT
TRBV10-3,TRBJ2-1,NA,NA,CATLGEPSYNEQFF,TGTGCCACCTTGGGGGAACCCTCCTACAATGAGCAGTTCTTC
TRBV27,TRBJ1-6,NA,NA,CASRVGGVPSPLHF,TGTGCCAGCAGGGTGGGGGGGGTACCCTCACCCCTCCACTTT
TRBV4-3,TRBJ1-6,NA,NA,CASSQDPHNSPLHF,TGCGCCAGCAGCCAAGATCCCCATAATTCACCCCTCCACTTT
TRBV14,TRBJ2-3,NA,NA,CASSQAILDTQYF,TGTGCCAGCAGCCAAGCCATCCTAGATACGCAGTATTTT
TRBV10-1,TRBJ2-7,NA,few,CASSEQGEAVEQYF,TGCGCCAGCAGTGAGCAGGGGGAGGCGGTCGAGCAGTACTTC
TRBV18,TRBJ2-2,TRBD2,NA,CASSRTPLASGTTNTGELFF,TGTGCCAGCTCAAGGACACCGTTGGCTAGCGGGACAACGAACACCGGGGAGCTGTTTTTT
TRBV18,TRBJ2-1,TRBD2,NA,CASSPGLAFYNEQFF,TGTGCCAGCTCACCAGGACTAGCTTTCTACAATGAGCAGTTCTTC
TRBV7-2,TRBJ1-2,TRBD1,few,CASSLEGTGATGYTF,TGTGCCAGCAGCTTAGAGGGGACAGGGGCGACCGGCTACACCTTC
TRBV5-4,TRBJ1-5,NA,NA,CASSFTPDQPQHF,TGTGCCAGCAGCTTTACCCCCGATCAGCCCCAGCATTTT
TRBV25-1,TRBJ1-1,NA,NA,CASSDSGWQAFF,TGTGCCAGCAGTGACTCTGGTTGGCAAGCTTTCTTT
TRBV21-1,TRBJ2-1,NA,NA,CASSKGDRASANEQFF,TGTGCCAGCAGCAAAGGGGACCGGGCTAGCGCTAATGAGCAGTTCTTC
TRBV5-4,TRBJ1-2,NA,few,CASSLVEGANYGYTF,TGTGCCAGCAGCTTGGTGGAGGGGGCTAACTATGGCTACACCTTC
TRBV19,TRBJ2-5,NA,few,CASKGWRAGETQYF,TGTGCCAGTAAAGGGTGGCGGGCCGGGGAGACCCAGTACTTC
TRBV7-9,TRBJ1-4,NA,NA,CASSSNTGANEKLFF,TGTGCCAGCAGCTCAAACACTGGGGCTAATGAAAAACTGTTTTTT
TRBV19,TRBJ1-5,NA,NA,CASSIEKGAPQHF,TGTGCCAGTAGTATCGAGAAGGGAGCGCCCCAGCATTTT
TRBV3-1/TRBV3-2,TRBJ2-2,NA,few,CASSPQGQNTGELFF,TGTGCCAGCAGCCCACAGGGACAGAACACCGGGGAGCTGTTTTTT
TRBV2,TRBJ2-5,NA,once,CASSEIKVGTQYF,TGTGCCAGCAGTGAAATTAAAGTAGGGACCCAGTACTTC
TRBV7-7,TRBJ1-1,TRBD1,NA,CASSLRQGTEAFF,TGTGCTAGCAGCCTTAGACAGGGGACTGAAGCTTTCTTT
TRBV11-2,TRBJ2-3,NA,NA,CASSPRGGVGGLTDTQYF,TGTGCCAGCAGCCCCAGAGGGGGCGTGGGGGGTCTCACAGATACGCAGTATTTT
TRBV10-3,TRBJ2-2,TRBD2,NA,CAISDFSGRSPGTGELFF,TGTGCCATCAGTGATTTTAGCGGGAGATCTCCCGGCACCGGGGAGCTGTTTTTT
TRBV2,TRBJ2-7,TRBD1,few,CASSPEGAIYEQYF,TGTGCCAGCAGTCCCGAGGGGGCCATATACGAGCAGTACTTC
TRBV28,TRBJ1-6,NA,few,CASSFGSGTNSPLHF,TGTGCCAGCAGTTTTGGATCCGGGACGAATTCACCCCTCCACTTT
TRBV7-3,TRBJ1-2,NA,NA,CASSPLTEGKGYTF,TGTGCCAGCAGCCCCCTCACGGAGGGAAAGGGCTACACCTTC
TRBV9,TRBJ1-2,NA,medium-sized,CASSGGWTNYGYTF,TGTGCCAGCAGCGGGGGGTGGACTAACTATGGCTACACCTTC